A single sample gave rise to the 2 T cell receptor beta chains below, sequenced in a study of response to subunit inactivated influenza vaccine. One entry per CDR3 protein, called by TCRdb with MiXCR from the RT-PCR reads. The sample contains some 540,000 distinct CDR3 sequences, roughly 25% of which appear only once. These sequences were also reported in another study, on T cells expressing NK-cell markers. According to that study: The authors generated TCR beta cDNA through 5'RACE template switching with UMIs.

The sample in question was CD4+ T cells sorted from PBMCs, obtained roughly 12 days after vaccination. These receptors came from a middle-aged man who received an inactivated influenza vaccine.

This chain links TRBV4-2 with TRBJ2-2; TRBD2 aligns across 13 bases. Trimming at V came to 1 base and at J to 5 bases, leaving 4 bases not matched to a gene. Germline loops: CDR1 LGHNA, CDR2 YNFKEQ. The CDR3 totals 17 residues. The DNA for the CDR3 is TGTGCCAGCAGCCAAGGACTAGCGGGGGGAACTACCGGGGAGCTGTTTTTT. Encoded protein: CASSQGLAGGTTGELFF.

Here the CDR3 reads CSAGTGGNSPLHF. CDR3 DNA sequence: TGCAGTGCGGGGACAGGGGGTAATTCACCCCTCCACTTT. V usage is TRBV20-1 and J usage is TRBJ1-6, with TRBD1 matching over 11 bases. From germline, CDR1 is DFQATT and CDR2 SNEGSKA (reference sequence). CDR3 length: 13 amino acids. The J segment lost 6 bases and the V segment lost 6 bases, leaving 1 base of the junction unmatched.